One T cell receptor (beta chain) is described in this entry. This sample was included in a study of blood T cell repertoires in COVID-19. TCRdb keeps only in-frame clones here, not all; method: immunoSEQ multiplex PCR. Among around 200,000 clones, approximately 89% were seen once, and the ten largest hold 0.7% to 0.9%. The germline V gene encodes CDR1 LNHDA and CDR2 SQIVND (reference sequence). CDR3 size: 12 residues. V was cut by 6 bases and J by 3 bases, with 9 bases left in between. The sample comprised PBMCs or T cells enriched from blood (not recorded which). The chain joins TRBV19 to TRBJ2-7; D gene unclear. The TCR comes from a woman younger than 30 who had recovered from COVID-19. This chain's CDR3 is CASSRYHYEQYF. The DNA of the CDR3 is TGTGCCAGTAGCCGGTATCACTACGAGCAGTACTTC.